The subject of this entry is one TCR beta chain. Its antigen is as yet unknown. The data originate from a study of shared clonotypes between healthy human individuals. The study, taken as a whole, reports: What rarefaction showed was incomplete sorted-subset sequencing despite large depth.

This was a deep-level run. Some clones are missing from TCRdb's copy, which holds only in-frame ones; the method was immunoSEQ multiplex PCR. The sample contains some 2,100,000 clones, approximately 94% of which appear only once. The CDR3 has 16 residues. Trimming cost V 0 bases and J 3 bases, with 13 bases left between them. Germline lookup yields CDR1 SGDLS and CDR2 YYNGEE. Sequencing was carried out using naive CD4+ T cells sorted from blood. This sample's subset: CD45RA+ positively selected. This chain links TRBV9 with TRBJ1-3; D gene uncertain. The clonotype comes from a man younger than 30 in good health. This CDR3 reads CASSVEEGMHGNTIYF. Written as DNA, the CDR3 is TGTGCCAGCAGCGTAGAGGAAGGGATGCATGGAAACACCATATATTTT.